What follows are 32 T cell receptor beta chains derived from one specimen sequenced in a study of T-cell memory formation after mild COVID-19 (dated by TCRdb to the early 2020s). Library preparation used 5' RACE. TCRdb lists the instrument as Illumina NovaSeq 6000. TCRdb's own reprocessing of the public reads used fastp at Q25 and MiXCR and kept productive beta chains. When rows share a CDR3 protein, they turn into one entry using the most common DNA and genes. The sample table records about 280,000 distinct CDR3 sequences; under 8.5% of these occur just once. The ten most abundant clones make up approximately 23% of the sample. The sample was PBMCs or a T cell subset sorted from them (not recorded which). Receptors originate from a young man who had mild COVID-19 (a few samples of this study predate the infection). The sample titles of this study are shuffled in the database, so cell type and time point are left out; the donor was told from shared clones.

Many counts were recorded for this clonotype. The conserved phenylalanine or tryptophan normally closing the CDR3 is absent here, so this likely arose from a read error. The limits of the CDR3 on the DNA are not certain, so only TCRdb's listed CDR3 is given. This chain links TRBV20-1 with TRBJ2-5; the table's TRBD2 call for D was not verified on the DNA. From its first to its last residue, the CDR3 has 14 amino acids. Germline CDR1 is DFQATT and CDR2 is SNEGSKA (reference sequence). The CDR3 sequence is CSASIGASGGHYLI.

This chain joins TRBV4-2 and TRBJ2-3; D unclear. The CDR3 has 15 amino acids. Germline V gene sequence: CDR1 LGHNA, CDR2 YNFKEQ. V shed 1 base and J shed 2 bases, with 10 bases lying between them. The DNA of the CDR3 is TGTGCCAGCAGCCAAGCGGACCGACTCACAGATACGCAGTATTTT. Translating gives CASSQADRLTDTQYF.

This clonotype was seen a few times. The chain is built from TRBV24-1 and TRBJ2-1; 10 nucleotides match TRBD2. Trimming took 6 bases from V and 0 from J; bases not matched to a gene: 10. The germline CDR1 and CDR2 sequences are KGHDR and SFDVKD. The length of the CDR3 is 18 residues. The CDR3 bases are TGTGCCACCAGTCCGTCTAGCGGGGGACCCCTCTCCTACAATGAGCAGTTCTTC. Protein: CATSPSSGGPLSYNEQFF.

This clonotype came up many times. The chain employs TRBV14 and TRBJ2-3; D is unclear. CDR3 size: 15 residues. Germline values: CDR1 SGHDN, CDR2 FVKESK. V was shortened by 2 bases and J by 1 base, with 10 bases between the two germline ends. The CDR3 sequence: CASSQFGQRTDTQYF. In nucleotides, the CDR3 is TGTGCCAGCAGCCAATTTGGGCAGCGCACAGATACGCAGTATTTT.

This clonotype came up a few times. DNA of the CDR3: TGTGCCAGCAGCCTCCGGACAGTCCGTGGCTACACCTTC. This codes for CASSLRTVRGYTF. The J gene is TRBJ1-2, the V gene TRBV5-6, with TRBD1 as a possible D gene (6 bases). Germline values: CDR1 SGHDT, CDR2 YYEEEE. The CDR3 sequence is 13 residues long. Trimming pared 4 bases from V and 7 bases from J, leaving 14 bases between.

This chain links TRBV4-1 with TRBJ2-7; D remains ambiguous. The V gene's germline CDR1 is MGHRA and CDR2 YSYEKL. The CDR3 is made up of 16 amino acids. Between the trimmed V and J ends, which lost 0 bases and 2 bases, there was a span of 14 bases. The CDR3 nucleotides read TGCGCCAGCAGCCAAGAAACTCGCAGGAACCCCTACGAGCAGTACTTC. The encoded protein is CASSQETRRNPYEQYF.

The CDR3 reads CASIWGARTLSRPQHF. Here the CDR3 DNA reads TGTGCCAGCATCTGGGGGGCTCGTACCCTCTCGAGGCCCCAGCATTTT. The V and J genes are TRBV7-6 and TRBJ1-5; D is possibly TRBD1 (6 bases). Germline CDR1 is SGHVS and CDR2 is FNYEAQ. Trimming shortened V by 7 bases and J by 9 bases, and 25 bases separated the two germline ends. The CDR3 runs to 16 residues.

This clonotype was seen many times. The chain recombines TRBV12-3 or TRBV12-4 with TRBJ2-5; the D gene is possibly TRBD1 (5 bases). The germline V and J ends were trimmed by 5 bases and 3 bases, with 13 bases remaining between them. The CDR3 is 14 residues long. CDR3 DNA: TGTGCCAGCAGTCCCACCTGGACAAAAGAGACCCAGTACTTC. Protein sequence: CASSPTWTKETQYF.

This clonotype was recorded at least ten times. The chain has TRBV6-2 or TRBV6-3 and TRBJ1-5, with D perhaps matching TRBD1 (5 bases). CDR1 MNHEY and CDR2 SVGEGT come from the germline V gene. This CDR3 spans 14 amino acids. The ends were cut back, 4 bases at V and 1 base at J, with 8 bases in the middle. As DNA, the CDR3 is TGTGCCAGCAGTTCTCAGGGAAGCAATCAGCCCCAGCATTTT. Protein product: CASSSQGSNQPQHF.

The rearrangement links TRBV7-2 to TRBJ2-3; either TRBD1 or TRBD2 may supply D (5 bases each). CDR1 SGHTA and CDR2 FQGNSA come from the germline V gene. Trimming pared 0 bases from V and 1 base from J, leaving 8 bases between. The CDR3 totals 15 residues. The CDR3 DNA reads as TGTGCCAGCAGCTTAGCGCTGGGGGGCACAGATACGCAGTATTTT. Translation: CASSLALGGTDTQYF.

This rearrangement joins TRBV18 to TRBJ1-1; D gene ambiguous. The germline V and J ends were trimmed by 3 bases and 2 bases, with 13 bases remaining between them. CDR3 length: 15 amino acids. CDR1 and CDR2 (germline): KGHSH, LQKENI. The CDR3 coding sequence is TGTGCCAGCTCACCCGGAGTTAGCCATAACACTGAAGCTTTCTTT. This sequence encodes CASSPGVSHNTEAFF.

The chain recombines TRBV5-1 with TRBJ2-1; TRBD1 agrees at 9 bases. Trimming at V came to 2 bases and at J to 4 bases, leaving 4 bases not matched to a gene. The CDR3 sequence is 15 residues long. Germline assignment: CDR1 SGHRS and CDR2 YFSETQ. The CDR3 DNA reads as TGCGCCAGCAGCTTACAGGGGGCTATTTACAATGAGCAGTTCTTC. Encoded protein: CASSLQGAIYNEQFF.

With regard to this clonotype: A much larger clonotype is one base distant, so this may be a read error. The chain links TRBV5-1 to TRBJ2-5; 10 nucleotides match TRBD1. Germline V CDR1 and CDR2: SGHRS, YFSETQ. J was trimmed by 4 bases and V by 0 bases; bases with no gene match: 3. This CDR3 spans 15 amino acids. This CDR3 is CASSLVGTGVETQYF. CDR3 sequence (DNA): TGCGCCAGCAGCTTGGTCGGGACAGGGGTAGAGACCCAGTACTTC. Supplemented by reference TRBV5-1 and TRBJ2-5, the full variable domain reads KAGVTQTPRYLIKTRGQQVTLSCSPISGHRSVSWYQQTPGQGLQFLFEYFSETQRNKGNFPGRFSGRQFSNSRSEMNVSTLELGDSALYLCASSLVGTGVETQYFGPGTRLLVL.

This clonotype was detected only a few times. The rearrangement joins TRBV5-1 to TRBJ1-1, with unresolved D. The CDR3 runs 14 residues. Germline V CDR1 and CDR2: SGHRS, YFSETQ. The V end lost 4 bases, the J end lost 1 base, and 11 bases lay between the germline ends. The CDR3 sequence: CASSVDGQNTEAFF. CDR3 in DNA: TGCGCCAGCAGCGTCGACGGGCAGAACACTGAAGCTTTCTTT.

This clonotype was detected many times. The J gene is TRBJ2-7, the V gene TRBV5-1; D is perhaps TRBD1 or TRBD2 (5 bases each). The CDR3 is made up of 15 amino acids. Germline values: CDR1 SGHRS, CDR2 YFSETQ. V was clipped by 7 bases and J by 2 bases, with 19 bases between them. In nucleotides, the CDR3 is TGCGCCAGCCCACCAGGGATCGGAGGCACCTACGAGCAGTACGTC. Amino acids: CASPPGIGGTYEQYV.

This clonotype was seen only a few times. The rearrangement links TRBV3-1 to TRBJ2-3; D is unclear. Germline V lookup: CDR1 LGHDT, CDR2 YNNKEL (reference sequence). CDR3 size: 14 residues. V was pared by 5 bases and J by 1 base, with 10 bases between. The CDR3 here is CASSSTWGTDTQYF. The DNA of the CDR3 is TGTGCCAGCAGCTCCACGTGGGGCACAGATACGCAGTATTTT.

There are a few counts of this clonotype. CDR3 bases: TGCGCCAGCAGAGAGGGTCTCTTGGCTGCCTATAATTCACCCCTCCACTTT. It codes for CASREGLLAAYNSPLHF. V is TRBV5-1 and J is TRBJ1-6; D is unresolved. Looked up from germline, CDR1 is SGHRS and CDR2 is YFSETQ. This CDR3 has 17 amino acids. V lost 5 bases and J 2 bases, leaving 17 bases between the germline ends.

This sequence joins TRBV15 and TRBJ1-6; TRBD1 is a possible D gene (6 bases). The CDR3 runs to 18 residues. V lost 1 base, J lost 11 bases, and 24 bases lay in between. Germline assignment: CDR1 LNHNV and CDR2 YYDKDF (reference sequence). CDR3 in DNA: TGTGCCACCAGCAGAGGGGGACCCAGGGGTACGGTGTCTGCACCCCTCCACTTT. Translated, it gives CATSRGGPRGTVSAPLHF.

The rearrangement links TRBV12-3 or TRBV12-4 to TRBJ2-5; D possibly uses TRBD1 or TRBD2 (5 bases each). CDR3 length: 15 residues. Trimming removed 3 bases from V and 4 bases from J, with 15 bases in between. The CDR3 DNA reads TGTGCCAGCAGTTTTACGGGGTCGAGGGGAGAGACCCAGTACTTC. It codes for CASSFTGSRGETQYF.

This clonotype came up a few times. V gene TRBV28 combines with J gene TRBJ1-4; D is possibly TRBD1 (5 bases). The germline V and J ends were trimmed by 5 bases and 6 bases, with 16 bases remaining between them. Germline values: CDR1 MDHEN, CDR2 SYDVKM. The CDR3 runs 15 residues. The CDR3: CASSNPGGSDEKLFF. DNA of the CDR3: TGTGCCAGCAGTAACCCTGGGGGGTCAGATGAAAAACTGTTTTTT.

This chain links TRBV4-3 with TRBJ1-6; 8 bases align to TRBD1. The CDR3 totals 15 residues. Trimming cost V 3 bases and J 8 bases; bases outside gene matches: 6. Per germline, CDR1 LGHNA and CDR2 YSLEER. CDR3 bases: TGCGCCAGCAGCCACCGGACAGGGATTGATTCACCCCTCCACTTT. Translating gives CASSHRTGIDSPLHF.

This chain's CDR3 is CASSSGEGGFHTEAFF. DNA for the CDR3: TGTGCCAGCAGTTCTGGGGAGGGGGGGTTTCACACTGAAGCTTTCTTT. V is TRBV28 and J is TRBJ1-1, with D possibly TRBD1 on 6 matching bases. The V end lost 4 bases, the J end lost 3 bases, and 18 bases lay between the germline ends. The germline CDR1 and CDR2 sequences are MDHEN and SYDVKM. CDR3 length equals 16 residues.

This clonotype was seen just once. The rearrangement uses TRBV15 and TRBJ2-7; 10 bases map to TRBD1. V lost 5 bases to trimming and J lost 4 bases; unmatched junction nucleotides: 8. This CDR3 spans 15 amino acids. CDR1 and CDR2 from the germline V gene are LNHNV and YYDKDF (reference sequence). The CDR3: CATSAGQGEGYEQYF. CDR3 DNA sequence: TGTGCCACCAGCGCCGGACAGGGGGAGGGATACGAGCAGTACTTC.

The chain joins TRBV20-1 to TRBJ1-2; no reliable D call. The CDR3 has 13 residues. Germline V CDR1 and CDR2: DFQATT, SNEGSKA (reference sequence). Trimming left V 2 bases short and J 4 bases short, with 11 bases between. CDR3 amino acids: CSARIRTSYGYTF. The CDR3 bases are TGCAGTGCTAGAATCCGGACTTCCTATGGCTACACCTTC.

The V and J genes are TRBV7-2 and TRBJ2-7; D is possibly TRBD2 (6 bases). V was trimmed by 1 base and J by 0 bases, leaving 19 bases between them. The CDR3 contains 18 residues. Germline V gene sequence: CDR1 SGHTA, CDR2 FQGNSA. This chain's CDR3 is CASSLVVGGRGSSYEQYF. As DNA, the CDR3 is TGTGCCAGCAGCTTAGTAGTGGGGGGAAGGGGTAGCTCCTACGAGCAGTACTTC.

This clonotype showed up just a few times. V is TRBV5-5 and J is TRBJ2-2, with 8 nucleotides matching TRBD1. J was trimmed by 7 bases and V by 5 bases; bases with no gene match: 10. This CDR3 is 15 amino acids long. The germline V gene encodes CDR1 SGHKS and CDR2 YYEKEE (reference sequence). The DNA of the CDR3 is TGTGCCAGCAGTCCCAGGGGGCGAAGTATCGGGGAGCTGTTTTTT. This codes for CASSPRGRSIGELFF.

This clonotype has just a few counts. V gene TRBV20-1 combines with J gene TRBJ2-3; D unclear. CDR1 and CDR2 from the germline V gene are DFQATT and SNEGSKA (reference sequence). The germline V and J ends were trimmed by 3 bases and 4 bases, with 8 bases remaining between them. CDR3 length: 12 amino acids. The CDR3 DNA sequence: TGCAGTGCTAGCGTCCGAGCAGATACGCAGTATTTT. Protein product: CSASVRADTQYF.

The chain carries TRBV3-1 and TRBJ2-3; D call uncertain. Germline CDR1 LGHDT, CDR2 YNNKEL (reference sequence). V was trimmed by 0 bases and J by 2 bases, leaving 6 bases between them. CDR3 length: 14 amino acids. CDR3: CASSQDYDTDTQYF. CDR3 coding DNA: TGTGCCAGCAGCCAAGATTACGACACAGATACGCAGTATTTT.

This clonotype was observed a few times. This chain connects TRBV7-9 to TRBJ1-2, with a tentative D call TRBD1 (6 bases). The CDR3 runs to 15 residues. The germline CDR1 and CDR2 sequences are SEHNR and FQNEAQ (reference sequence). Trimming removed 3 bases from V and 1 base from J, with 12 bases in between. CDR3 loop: CASSLSDSVNYGYTF. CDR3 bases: TGTGCCAGCAGCTTGTCGGACAGCGTTAACTATGGCTACACCTTC.

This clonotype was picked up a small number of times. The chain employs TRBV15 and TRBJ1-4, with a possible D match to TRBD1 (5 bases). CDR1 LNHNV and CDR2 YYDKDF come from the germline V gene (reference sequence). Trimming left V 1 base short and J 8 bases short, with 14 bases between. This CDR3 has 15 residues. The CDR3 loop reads CATSRAPGAGEKLFF. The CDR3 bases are TGTGCCACCAGCAGAGCACCCGGGGCCGGCGAAAAACTGTTTTTT.

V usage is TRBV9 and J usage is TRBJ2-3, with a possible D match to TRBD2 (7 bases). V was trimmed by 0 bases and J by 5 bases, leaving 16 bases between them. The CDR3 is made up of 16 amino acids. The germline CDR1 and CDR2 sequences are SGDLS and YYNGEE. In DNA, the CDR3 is TGTGCCAGCAGCGTAGCTTTGCGGGGGCGAGGAGATACGCAGTATTTT. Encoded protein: CASSVALRGRGDTQYF.

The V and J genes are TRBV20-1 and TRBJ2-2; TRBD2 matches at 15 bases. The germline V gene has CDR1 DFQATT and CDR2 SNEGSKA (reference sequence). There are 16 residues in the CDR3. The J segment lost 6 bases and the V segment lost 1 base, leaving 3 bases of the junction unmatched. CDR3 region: CSARVRTSGGAGELFF. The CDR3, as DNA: TGCAGTGCTAGAGTGCGGACTAGCGGGGGGGCCGGGGAGCTGTTTTTT.